This T cell receptor beta chain was sequenced in a study of T cell repertoires in cytomegalovirus infection. Study-level background: Matching HLA type and CMV infection were both indicated by public TCR beta signatures.

Study-wide findings and caveats: CMV-specific HLA-C-restricted TCR beta clonotypes dominated the ex vivo response. Summed frequency of public TCR beta families distinguished CMV carriers with the relevant HLA.

Germline V gene data show CDR1 as DFQATT and CDR2 as SNEGSKA (reference sequence). There are 16 residues in the CDR3. Worth noting for this clonotype: Its specificity is not known. One end of the junction fails to match germline, which may point to a read error.

TCRdb used MiXCR to reprocess the reads, holding one entry per CDR3 protein. The sample shows a few hundred thousand distinct CDR3 sequences, under 20% of them seen only once. This TCR was sampled from a human donor in good health (CMV status not recorded). Some clones in this sample may be carry-over from other donors' samples. Sequencing was done on a sample of PBMCs. This sequence joins TRBV20-1 and TRBJ2-5; D perhaps matches TRBD1 (6 bases). In DNA, the CDR3 is TGCAGTGCTAGTACAGGAGGTGACAGGATCGGCGAGACCCAGTGCTTC. As protein: CSASTGGDRIGETQCF.